This entry describes one T cell receptor (beta chain). This may be a read error, as it is one base from a much larger clone. The sample belongs to a study of T cells after yellow fever vaccination. MiXCR, run by TCRdb on the 5' RACE reads, gives a single entry per CDR3 protein. The table includes 120,000 to 150,000 distinct CDR3 sequences, less than 9.5% detected once. V dropped 5 bases and J dropped 8 bases, with 9 bases sitting between them. The V gene's germline CDR1 is LGHNA and CDR2 YNFKEQ. This CDR3 has 12 residues. This chain uses TRBV4-2 with TRBJ2-2; D possibly corresponds to TRBD2 (6 bases). This TCR was sampled from a man aged 25-45 years who received the YFV17D yellow fever vaccine. The source was CD4+ T cells sorted from PBMCs, collected 5 days after the yellow fever booster vaccination. The CDR3 loop reads CASSFGRGELFF. DNA for the CDR3: TGTGCCAGCAGCTTTGGGAGGGGGGAGCTGTTTTTT.